This TCR beta chain was obtained from a study of blood T cell repertoires in COVID-19. The germline gives CDR1 SNHLY, CDR2 FYNNEI. The CDR3 spans 14 residues. The V and J ends lost 7 bases and 5 bases, in that order; junction bases with no gene match: 9. Source study methods: Amplified reference gene primers provided the basis for estimating nucleated cell counts. TCRdb's table, derived via immunoSEQ multiplex PCR, lists solely in-frame clones and lacks some. The V and J calls and clone size are taken from that table; D and trimming were inferred from the DNA. Here the sample spans about 81,000 clones, 89% being singletons.

The rearrangement joins TRBV2 to TRBJ2-7, with 9 nucleotides matching TRBD1. Sequencing was done on a sample of peripheral blood. This sequence was found in a man aged 65-85 years with active or convalescent COVID-19. The CDR3 sequence is CASTGTGTPHEQYF. The DNA of the CDR3 is TGTGCCAGCACGGGGACAGGGACTCCCCACGAGCAGTACTTC.